This TCR beta chain originates from a study of radiation and T cells in renal cell carcinoma (dated by TCRdb to 2020 to 2022). Study-level background: The samples were obtained from a clinical trial, where primary renal cell carcinomas were treated with 15 Gy stereotactic body radiation therapy and then removed by nephrectomy 4 weeks afterward. A total of under 60 samples underwent TCR beta sequencing, made up of some 26 tumors and approximately 27 peripheral blood samples. In the 55 or so samples combined, about 4 million unique CDR3 nucleotide sequences were found, encoding about 2.7 million unique CDR3 amino acid sequences. The full study reports these points: In blood, the top tumor clonotypes increased between baseline and 2 weeks post-radiation and then shrank by 4 weeks, which suggests that tumor-resident clones expanded only transiently. Tracking of blood repertoire dynamics stopped at less than 5 weeks after treatment, with no follow-up past that point. Because pretreatment tumor biopsies were not available, the study could not determine whether clonotypes were already present within the tumor at baseline. The single-armed trial design could not address effects of radiation dose or scheduling on the TCR repertoire.

Reading the germline V gene gives CDR1 KGHSH and CDR2 LQKENI. Trimming leaves V shorter by 7 bases and J shorter by 4 bases, with the junction holding 3 bases beyond the gene matches. Counted from cysteine to phenylalanine, this CDR3 has 14 amino acids. Only the CDR3 DNA is retained, 42 bases long and in frame from the first base. This specimen's time point label, per the study, means: blood 2 weeks post-SBRT. The label giving this sample's treatment or condition can be read as: 15 Gy SBRT to primary tumor, nephrectomy 4 weeks later. To follow tumor-enriched clonotypes, serial peripheral blood was collected from radiation-treated patients at baseline and at 2 weeks and 4 weeks after SBRT. Renal cell carcinoma with clear cell pathology was present in all patients. The QIAamp DNA Blood Mini Kit (Qiagen) was used to prepare genomic DNA for TCR sequencing. The analyses included just those samples that passed every quality control check.

This clone is a singleton in its sample. No antigen is known for it. Per-base qualities were not stored, and no clone one base away is much larger. The immunoSEQ kit was used, according to the manufacturer's recommendations, to generate TCR beta libraries from genomic DNA. Library preparation used a first multiplex PCR with proprietary primers, then a second PCR adding unique barcodes, with bead cleanups after each round. A kit-provided positive control reaction and a negative control reaction were included in every sample batch. The final libraries were assessed on an Agilent 4200 TapeStation D1000 ScreenTape, pooled by volume, and quantified by qPCR. An Illumina NextSeq500 fitted with a MidOutput 150-cycle cartridge performed the sequencing, running 156 Read1 cycles and 15 Index1 cycles with the kit's custom primers. The pooled library was loaded at 1.0 pM with an approximately 18% PhiX control spike-in. The paper's processing steps were these. Vendor-processed data were analyzed in R, with a clonotype defined as all T cells sharing the same CDR3 nucleotide sequence. In the clone abundance analyses, frequencies were normalized to the 10,000 most abundant clones in each sample. Public T cell clones, which averaged fewer than five per sample, were excluded before analysis. A difference in abundance of at least 32-fold between compartments was used to define tumor-enriched and baseline blood-enriched clonotypes. A beta-binomial differential abundance model was used to identify clonotypes that expanded or contracted between blood time points. The Baroni-Urbani and Buser coefficient was used to measure tumor-blood repertoire similarity, and groups were compared with two-tailed Wilcoxon tests in R. TCRdb re-hosts the immuneACCESS table, in-frame sequences only. Its copies lack some clones; in the studies checked, an unresolved V gene accounts for under half of them, and the cause for the rest is not known. D and trimming were read from the DNA, whereas the V and J calls and clone size are those reported in that table. Recorded for this sample are 120,000 or so clones; approximately 90% of them occurred a single time. More than 5% of the sample is taken by the ten largest.

This clonotype originated in a woman aged 70 to 79 with renal cell carcinoma. The sequence joins TRBV18 to TRBJ2-2, and 10 junctional nucleotides match TRBD1. The specimen was blood, collected from a patient whose treatment included radiotherapy and nephrectomy. The nucleotide sequence is given as TGTGCCAGCTTAAGACAGGGGGCCACCGGGGAGCTGTTTTTT. The resulting protein is CASLRQGATGELFF.